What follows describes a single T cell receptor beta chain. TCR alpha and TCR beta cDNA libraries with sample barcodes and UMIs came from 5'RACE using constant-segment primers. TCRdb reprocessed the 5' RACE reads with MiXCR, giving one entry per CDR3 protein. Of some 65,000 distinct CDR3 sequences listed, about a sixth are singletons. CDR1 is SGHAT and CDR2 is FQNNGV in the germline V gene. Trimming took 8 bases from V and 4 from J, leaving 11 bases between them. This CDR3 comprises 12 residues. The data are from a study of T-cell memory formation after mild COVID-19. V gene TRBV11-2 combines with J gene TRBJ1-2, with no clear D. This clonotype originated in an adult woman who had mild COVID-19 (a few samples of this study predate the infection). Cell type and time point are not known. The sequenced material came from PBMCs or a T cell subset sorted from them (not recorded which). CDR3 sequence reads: CASGPGRYGYTF. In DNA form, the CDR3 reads TGTGCCAGCGGGCCAGGCCGCTATGGCTACACCTTC.